This TCR beta chain is from a study of cytomegalovirus exposure and HLA in healthy donors. Primers: 60 Vbeta forward and 13 Jbeta reverse. The method was immunoSEQ multiplex PCR; TCRdb's version includes in-frame clones alone and lacks a portion of them. The top ten clones hold 6.3% of a sample with some 45,000 clones, 65% to 80% of them seen once. The CDR3 totals 14 residues. CDR1 is MNHEY and CDR2 is SVGAGI in the germline V gene. V shed 0 bases, J shed 4 bases, and the junction held 3 bases outside the gene matches. This chain joins TRBV6-5 and TRBJ2-7; the match to TRBD1 covers 7 bases. This receptor was taken from a man aged 25-45 years in good health and CMV-seronegative. Material: PBMCs. The CDR3 is CASSYSRGPYEQYF. DNA for the CDR3: TGTGCCAGCAGTTACTCGAGGGGGCCTTACGAGCAGTACTTC.